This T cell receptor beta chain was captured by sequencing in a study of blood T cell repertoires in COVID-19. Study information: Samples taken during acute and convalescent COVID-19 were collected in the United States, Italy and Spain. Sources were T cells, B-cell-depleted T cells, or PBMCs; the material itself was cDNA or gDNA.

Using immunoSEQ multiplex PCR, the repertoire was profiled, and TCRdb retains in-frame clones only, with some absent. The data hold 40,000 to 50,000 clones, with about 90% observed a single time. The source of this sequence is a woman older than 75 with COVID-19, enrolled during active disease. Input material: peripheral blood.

CDR3 residues: CASIAGTASYNEQFF. Written as DNA, the CDR3 is TGTGCCAGCATCGCCGGGACAGCATCTTACAATGAGCAGTTCTTC. The V gene is TRBV6-6, the J gene TRBJ2-1; TRBD1 matches 7 bases. The length of the CDR3 is 15 residues. Germline trimming cut 7 bases from V and 4 bases from J; bases unmatched to any gene: 10. CDR1 and CDR2 from the germline V gene are MNHNY and SVGAGI (reference sequence).